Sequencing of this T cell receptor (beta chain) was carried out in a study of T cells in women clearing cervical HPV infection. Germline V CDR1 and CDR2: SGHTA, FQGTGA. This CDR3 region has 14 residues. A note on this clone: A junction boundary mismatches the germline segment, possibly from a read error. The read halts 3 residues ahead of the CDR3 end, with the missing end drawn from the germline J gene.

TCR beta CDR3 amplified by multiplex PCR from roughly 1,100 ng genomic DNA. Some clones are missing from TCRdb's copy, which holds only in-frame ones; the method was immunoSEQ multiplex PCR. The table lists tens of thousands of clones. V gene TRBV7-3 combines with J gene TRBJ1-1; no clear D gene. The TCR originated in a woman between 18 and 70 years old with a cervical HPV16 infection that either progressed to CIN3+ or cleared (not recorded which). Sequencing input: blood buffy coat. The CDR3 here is CASSFAGLKTEAFF. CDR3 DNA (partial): TGTGCCAGCAGCTTTGCCGGGTTGAAGACTGAA.